This T cell receptor (beta chain) was retrieved from a study of CD8 T cells in ankylosing spondylitis. General study findings and limits: Earlier studies detected some motif variants in reactive arthritis synovial fluid and blood. Disease-linked clones bore a CD8+ phenotype, appearing relatively rarely in peripheral blood. In ankylosing spondylitis patients, matched synovial fluid reportedly showed significant enrichment of disease-linked clones. What appeared characteristic of ankylosing spondylitis blood was a TCR beta motif of fewer than ten highly homologous variants.

CDR3 length: 15 amino acids. Germline CDR1 and CDR2: DFQATT and SNEGSKA (reference sequence). V shed 6 bases and J 3 bases; nucleotides not matched to a gene: 6. Generation of TCR beta libraries employed quantitative 5'-RACE incorporating molecular barcodes. TCRdb used MiXCR to reprocess the 5' RACE reads, holding one entry per CDR3 protein. The data hold about 510,000 distinct CDR3 sequences, with approximately 5.3% observed a single time. As for this clonotype: Its antigen is undetermined.

The sequenced sample was blood, either unsorted or a sorted T cell fraction (not recorded which). V gene TRBV20-1 combines with J gene TRBJ2-2; 11 bases map to TRBD1. The clonotype was recovered from a male donor with ankylosing spondylitis. The CDR3 nucleotides read TGCAGTGCAATTGGACAGGGGGCTCACACCGGGGAGCTGTTTTTT. Encoded protein: CSAIGQGAHTGELFF.